Sequencing of this T cell receptor beta chain was carried out in a study of blood T cell repertoires in COVID-19. Study at large: The study drew acute and convalescent COVID-19 samples from the United States, Italy and Spain. Sources were T cells, B-cell-depleted T cells, or PBMCs; the material itself was cDNA or gDNA.

TCRdb's table, derived via immunoSEQ multiplex PCR, lists solely in-frame clones and lacks some. The table has approximately 180,000 clones, 80% to 90% seen once; the top ten hold roughly 11%. V was pared by 5 bases and J by 7 bases, with 2 bases of the junction left unmatched. The CDR3 spans 13 residues. Germline V gene lookup returns CDR1 SEHNR and CDR2 FQNEAQ (reference sequence). This clonotype originated in a human donor with active or convalescent COVID-19. The donor label of this sample is uncertain. The chain has TRBV7-9 and TRBJ1-6; 7 bases agree with TRBD1. The material sequenced was peripheral blood. The CDR3, as DNA: TGTGCCAGCAGCACGACAGGGAATTCACCCCTCCACTTT. It is translated as CASSTTGNSPLHF.